This T cell receptor (beta chain) was obtained from a study of neurological immune-mediated disorders. TCRdb passed the 5' RACE reads through MiXCR, listing each CDR3 protein once. Of tens of thousands of distinct CDR3 sequences listed, under 9.5% are singletons. 2 million unsorted PBMCs were stored in RNAlater at -80 °C before RNA extraction. V was clipped by 7 bases and J by 12 bases; unmatched bases: 15. Germline V gene data show CDR1 as LGHNA and CDR2 as YNFKEQ. This CDR3 comprises 14 residues. The clonotype comes from a woman aged 40 to 50 in good health. The sequenced material came from PBMCs. The gene calls are TRBV4-2 and TRBJ2-3; TRBD2 agrees at 8 bases. CDR3 nucleotide sequence: TGTGCCAGCACCCCGGTACTAGCGGTGGAGGCACAGTATTTT. Encoded protein: CASTPVLAVEAQYF.